This is a list of T cell receptor beta chains from one sample in a study of blood T cell repertoires in COVID-19. This table comes from immunoSEQ multiplex PCR, and its TCRdb copy is limited to in-frame clones, with some not included. The sample has fewer than 350,000 clones, 86% seen once. The sample comprised peripheral blood. The source is a woman younger than 45 with COVID-19, enrolled during active disease. CDR3s include the opening cysteine and the closing phenylalanine or tryptophan. The D gene is left open where the match is weak. Rows may omit the clone size; those that give it use once, few, many or a size class.

>NA|TRBV6-1|TRBJ1-1|NA
TGTGCCAGCAGTGAAGAGGGGGGGCAGGGAGGGACTGAAGCTTTCTTT
CASSEEGGQGGTEAFF
>NA|TRBV4-1|TRBJ1-1|TRBD1
TGCGCCAGCAGCCAAGGGGACAGCCGGTTAGGTACTGAAGCTTTCTTT
CASSQGDSRLGTEAFF
>once|TRBV18|TRBJ1-2|NA
TGTGCCAGCTCACCCCTGCAGACAGATGGCTACACCTTC
CASSPLQTDGYTF
>NA|TRBV7-9|TRBJ2-3|TRBD2
TGTGCCAGCAGCTCGGGGACTAGCCGGGCTACGCAGTATTTT
CASSSGTSRATQYF
>NA|TRBV30|TRBJ2-5|NA
TGTGCCTGGACCAGGGGGGCCTACCAAGAGACCCAGTACTTC
CAWTRGAYQETQYF
>NA|TRBV19|TRBJ2-7|NA
TGTGCCAGTAGCCCGGGACTTACCTACGAGCAGTACTTC
CASSPGLTYEQYF
>NA|TRBV21-1|TRBJ2-7|NA
TGTGCCAGCAGCCCCCTGATGGACAGGGGCTACGAGCAGTACTTC
CASSPLMDRGYEQYF
>NA|TRBV27|TRBJ2-4|TRBD2
TGTGCCAGCAGTCCAATAGCGGGGGGGTTAGCCAAAAACATTCAGTACTTC
CASSPIAGGLAKNIQYF
>NA|TRBV6-1|TRBJ2-1|TRBD1
TGTGCCAGCAGTGATTGGGGGACAGTTAACAATGAGCAGTTCTTC
CASSDWGTVNNEQFF
>NA|TRBV19|TRBJ1-2|NA
TGTGCCAGTACCACAAAACAGGGCATCTATGGCTACACCTTC
CASTTKQGIYGYTF
>NA|TRBV6-5|TRBJ1-1|NA
TGTGCCAGCAGCCGGGCACGGGGCACTGAAGCTTTCTTT
CASSRARGTEAFF
>NA|TRBV10-3|TRBJ2-2|NA
TGTGCCATCAGGGAGGCTATAGCCGGGGAGCTGTTTTTT
CAIREAIAGELFF
>NA|TRBV14|TRBJ1-2|NA
TGTGCCAGCAGCCCTGGAGGAATGGACTATGGCTACACCTTC
CASSPGGMDYGYTF
>NA|TRBV28|TRBJ2-1|NA
TGTGCCAGCAGTTTGGGGGCCTCCCGGGAGCAGTTCTTC
CASSLGASREQFF
>once|TRBV11-2|TRBJ1-6|NA
TGTGCCAGCAGCTTAGGGTCGGGGGGTAAGGTCTCACCCCTCCACTTT
CASSLGSGGKVSPLHF
>NA|TRBV11-2|TRBJ2-5|NA
TGTGCCAGCAGCTTAGATAGGGGGTCCCTTGACTTC
CASSLDRGSLDF
>NA|TRBV6-6|TRBJ1-6|NA
TGTGCCACCCAGCGGGGAATGTATTCACCCCTCCACTTT
CATQRGMYSPLHF
>NA|TRBV4-1|TRBJ2-7|TRBD2
TGCGCCAGCAGCCAAGTAGCGGGGAGAAAGCCTTACGAGCAGTACTTC
CASSQVAGRKPYEQYF